This TCR beta chain was found in a study of T cells in Graves' hyperthyroidism and ophthalmopathy. Background on the study: Before treatment of any kind, peripheral blood was taken at initial diagnosis. Study-wide points: From stable hyperthyroidism, ophthalmopathy was set apart by a 13 V-J model.

TCR beta CDR3 regions were amplified from RNA transcripts. HTBI primers drove first-round RT-PCR of the TCR CDR3. TCRdb reprocessed the multiplex PCR reads via MiXCR and lists one record per CDR3 protein. This sample has under 750,000 distinct CDR3 sequences, with 18% found just once. The CDR3 is made up of 14 amino acids. J gave up 4 bases and V 4 bases, and 5 bases lay outside the gene matches. In germline, CDR1 is MNHNS, CDR2 SASEGT. Uncontrolled infections, other autoimmune diseases, pregnancy or lactation led to exclusion of patients. The diagnostic basis comprised clinical symptoms, serum thyroxine and TRAb, thyroid ultrasound and orbital computed tomography. This clonotype was seen ten or more times. Antigen unknown.

The chain uses TRBV6-1 and TRBJ2-5; the match to TRBD1 covers 8 bases. This TCR was recovered from a woman aged 50 to 60 with Graves' hyperthyroidism that later progressed to Graves' ophthalmopathy. The sequenced sample consisted of blood. The DNA of the CDR3 is TGTGCCAGCAGTGCGACAGGGGCCAGAGAGACCCAGTACTTC. This translates into CASSATGARETQYF.